This T cell receptor beta chain was recovered during a study of blood T cell repertoires in COVID-19 (dated by TCRdb to 2018 to 2020). About the full investigation: Collaborator samples came from the United States, Italy and Spain and covered acute and convalescent phases of COVID-19. The material from the prospective study consisted of cDNA or gDNA derived from T cells, B-cell-depleted T cells, or PBMCs. Deeply sampled blood TCRbeta repertoires from subjects exposed to, actively infected with, or recovered from COVID-19 were included in the dataset. The repertoires were made available in a free public database intended to serve as a resource for research on the immune response to SARS-CoV-2. Samples were obtained from the ongoing ImmuneRACE study (first 160 participants) and from some 1,300 subjects provided by 6 global collaborators. A de-identified subject ID, COVID-19 status, age in years and sex were almost always included in the sample metadata. HLA class I and class II types, where available, came from metadata supplied by the sample provider rather than from assay-based typing. On the study overall, not on this receptor specifically: How much clinical and demographic metadata was included differed by source and by participant, and the metadata was provided uncurated.

TCRbeta CDR3 regions were amplified from genomic DNA by means of the immunoSEQ Assay, a bias-controlled multiplex PCR. On the authors' methods: The number of nucleated cells in each sample was estimated by amplification of reference gene primers within the assay. To quantify the absolute abundance of each unique TCRbeta CDR3 rearrangement, sequence reads were collapsed and filtered. For each sample, productive Simpson clonality was calculated as the square root of Simpson's diversity index across productive rearrangements. This immuneACCESS table, as held by TCRdb, lists in-frame sequences with V and J called but not all clones. Of the missing ones, under half trace to an unresolved V gene in checked studies; the others have no known cause. V and J calls and clone size are as listed in that table; D and trimming were resolved from the DNA. The sample records 70,000 or so clones, under 95% of which are singletons. The leading ten clones occupy 1.5% of the sample.

Trimming at the junction amounts to 4 bases on V and 3 bases on J, and the germline ends lie 4 bases apart. CDR1 and CDR2 (SGHDT, YYEEEE) derive from the germline V gene. Including cysteine and phenylalanine, the CDR3 has 11 amino acids. This entry keeps only the CDR3 DNA: 33 bases, framed from base 1. Whole blood was collected in K2EDTA tubes by collaborating institutions according to the institutions' own protocols. For TCRbeta analysis, collaborators shipped samples as frozen whole blood, isolated PBMCs, or DNA extracted from either of those sample types. In the case of this clone: The antigen it binds to is not known. Qualities for individual bases were not recorded, and no much larger clone is one base off.

Sequenced input: peripheral blood. The clonotype comes from a man between 50 and 59 years old with acute or convalescent COVID-19. The rearrangement combines TRBV5-6 with TRBJ1-2; the D gene remains uncertain. At the DNA level, the sequence is TGTGCCAGCAGCCGGGACTATGGCTACACCTTC. It is translated as CASSRDYGYTF. The variable domain in full, with residues beyond the CDR3 obtained from the reference TRBV5-6 and TRBJ1-2 genes, is DAGVTQSPTHLIKTRGQQVTLRCSPKSGHDTVSWYQQALGQGPQFIFQYYEEEERQRGNFPDRFSGHQFPNYSSELNVNALLLGDSALYLCASSRDYGYTFGSGTRLTVV.